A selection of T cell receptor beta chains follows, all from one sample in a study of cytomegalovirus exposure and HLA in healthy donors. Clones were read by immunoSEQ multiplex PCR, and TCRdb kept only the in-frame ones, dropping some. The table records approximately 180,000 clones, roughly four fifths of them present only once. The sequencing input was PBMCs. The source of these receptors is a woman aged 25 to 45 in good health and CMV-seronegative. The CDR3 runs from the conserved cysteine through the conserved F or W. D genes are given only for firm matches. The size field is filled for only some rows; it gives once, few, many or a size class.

cdr3_aa: CASSYGSYEQYF
cdr3_nt: TGTGCCAGCAGCTACGGGTCCTACGAGCAGTACTTC
v_call: TRBV7-9
j_call: TRBJ2-7
cdr3_length: 12
d_call: .
clone_size: .

cdr3_aa: CASRYNRDWNSPLHF
cdr3_nt: TGTGCCAGCAGATACAACCGGGACTGGAATTCACCCCTCCACTTT
v_call: TRBV6-5
j_call: TRBJ1-6
cdr3_length: 15
d_call: .
clone_size: .

cdr3_aa: CASSLSSGRGYNEQFF
cdr3_nt: TGCGCCAGCAGCTTGTCTAGCGGGAGAGGATACAATGAGCAGTTCTTC
v_call: TRBV5-1
j_call: TRBJ2-1
cdr3_length: 16
d_call: TRBD2
clone_size: once

cdr3_aa: CASSINRGSTEAFF
cdr3_nt: TGTGCCAGTAGTATAAACAGGGGTTCCACTGAAGCTTTCTTT
v_call: TRBV19
j_call: TRBJ1-1
cdr3_length: 14
d_call: TRBD1
clone_size: .

cdr3_aa: CASSLKGNRQETQYF
cdr3_nt: TGTGCCAGCAGTTTAAAGGGGAACCGGCAAGAGACCCAGTACTTC
v_call: TRBV27
j_call: TRBJ2-5
cdr3_length: 15
d_call: .
clone_size: .

cdr3_aa: CASSLFYRPVRGNTEAFF
cdr3_nt: TGTGCCAGCAGCTTATTTTACAGACCCGTGCGGGGGAACACTGAAGCTTTCTTT
v_call: TRBV11-2
j_call: TRBJ1-1
cdr3_length: 18
d_call: .
clone_size: .

cdr3_aa: CASSIGRRNPPRPQHF
cdr3_nt: TGTGCCAGTAGTATAGGGAGACGTAACCCCCCTCGGCCCCAGCATTTT
v_call: TRBV19
j_call: TRBJ1-5
cdr3_length: 16
d_call: .
clone_size: .

cdr3_aa: CASSGTNSYNEQFF
cdr3_nt: TGTGCCAGCAGCGGGACAAACTCCTACAATGAGCAGTTCTTC
v_call: TRBV25-1
j_call: TRBJ2-1
cdr3_length: 14
d_call: .
clone_size: few

cdr3_aa: CASSLWGGGEQYF
cdr3_nt: TGTGCCAGCAGTTTATGGGGGGGCGGGGAGCAGTACTTC
v_call: TRBV27
j_call: TRBJ2-7
cdr3_length: 13
d_call: .
clone_size: .

cdr3_aa: CASSLAPTSSYEQYF
cdr3_nt: TGTGCCAGCAGTTTAGCACCGACTAGCTCCTACGAGCAGTACTTC
v_call: TRBV27
j_call: TRBJ2-7
cdr3_length: 15
d_call: .
clone_size: .

cdr3_aa: CASSTPPGQTKPYEQYF
cdr3_nt: TGTGCCAGCAGCACCCCCCCCGGACAGACTAAACCTTACGAGCAGTACTTC
v_call: TRBV7-9
j_call: TRBJ2-7
cdr3_length: 17
d_call: .
clone_size: .

cdr3_aa: CASSYEGNTEAFF
cdr3_nt: TGTGCCAGCAGTTATGAGGGGAACACTGAAGCTTTCTTT
v_call: TRBV6-5
j_call: TRBJ1-1
cdr3_length: 13
d_call: .
clone_size: .

cdr3_aa: CASSLSPGQVSYEQYF
cdr3_nt: TGCGCCAGCAGCTTGTCTCCGGGACAGGTATCCTACGAGCAGTACTTC
v_call: TRBV5-1
j_call: TRBJ2-7
cdr3_length: 16
d_call: TRBD1
clone_size: .

cdr3_aa: CASSPRWGEDKSETQYF
cdr3_nt: TGTGCCAGCTCTCCCAGATGGGGGGAGGACAAGTCGGAGACCCAGTACTTC
v_call: TRBV18
j_call: TRBJ2-5
cdr3_length: 17
d_call: .
clone_size: .

cdr3_aa: CASSTPGTSDTQYF
cdr3_nt: TGTGCCAGCAGTACCCCCGGGACTTCTGATACGCAGTATTTT
v_call: TRBV28
j_call: TRBJ2-3
cdr3_length: 14
d_call: .
clone_size: .

cdr3_aa: CSAAEGHEQYF
cdr3_nt: TGCAGTGCCGCAGAGGGCCACGAGCAGTACTTC
v_call: TRBV20-1
j_call: TRBJ2-7
cdr3_length: 11
d_call: .
clone_size: .

cdr3_aa: CASSRLAGGRQETQYF
cdr3_nt: TGTGCCAGCAGCCGTCTAGCGGGGGGCCGGCAAGAGACCCAGTACTTC
v_call: TRBV11-2
j_call: TRBJ2-5
cdr3_length: 16
d_call: TRBD2
clone_size: .

cdr3_aa: CASSPGGSSYEQYF
cdr3_nt: TGTGCCAGCAGCCCAGGGGGAAGCTCCTACGAGCAGTACTTC
v_call: TRBV9
j_call: TRBJ2-7
cdr3_length: 14
d_call: TRBD1
clone_size: few

cdr3_aa: CASSLGGPNTGELFF
cdr3_nt: TGTGCCAGCAGCTTAGGAGGTCCAAACACCGGGGAGCTGTTTTTT
v_call: TRBV11-3
j_call: TRBJ2-2
cdr3_length: 15
d_call: .
clone_size: .

cdr3_aa: CASSVGGWGVPQNIQYF
cdr3_nt: TGTGCCAGCAGCGTCGGCGGGTGGGGGGTACCACAAAACATTCAGTACTTC
v_call: TRBV9
j_call: TRBJ2-4
cdr3_length: 17
d_call: .
clone_size: .

cdr3_aa: CASSGNWHGQFYGYTF
cdr3_nt: TGTGCCAGCAGCGGAAATTGGCACGGACAGTTCTATGGCTACACCTTC
v_call: TRBV5-5
j_call: TRBJ1-2
cdr3_length: 16
d_call: .
clone_size: .

cdr3_aa: CASSLGGNARAFF
cdr3_nt: TGTGCCAGCTCCCTGGGAGGGAACGCCCGAGCTTTCTTT
v_call: TRBV11-2
j_call: TRBJ1-1
cdr3_length: 13
d_call: .
clone_size: .

cdr3_aa: CASSEDRVNEQFF
cdr3_nt: TGTGCCAGCAGTGAAGACAGGGTAAATGAGCAGTTCTTC
v_call: TRBV6-4
j_call: TRBJ2-1
cdr3_length: 13
d_call: TRBD1
clone_size: .

cdr3_aa: CATRQGSSGNTIYF
cdr3_nt: TGCGCCACCCGACAGGGAAGCTCTGGAAACACCATATATTTT
v_call: TRBV7-2
j_call: TRBJ1-3
cdr3_length: 14
d_call: TRBD1
clone_size: .

cdr3_aa: CAISEGQGFSYEQYF
cdr3_nt: TGTGCCATCAGTGAGGGCCAGGGTTTTTCCTACGAGCAGTACTTC
v_call: TRBV10-3
j_call: TRBJ2-7
cdr3_length: 15
d_call: .
clone_size: .

cdr3_aa: CASGKTGVNYEQYF
cdr3_nt: TGTGCTAGTGGGAAGACAGGGGTGAATTACGAGCAGTACTTC
v_call: TRBV12-5
j_call: TRBJ2-7
cdr3_length: 14
d_call: TRBD1
clone_size: .

cdr3_aa: CASSIRETGGAEKLFF
cdr3_nt: TGCGCCAGCAGCATAAGGGAGACAGGGGGCGCGGAAAAACTGTTTTTT
v_call: TRBV5-1
j_call: TRBJ1-4
cdr3_length: 16
d_call: TRBD1
clone_size: .

cdr3_aa: CASSEALWRNYGYTF
cdr3_nt: TGTGCCAGCAGTGAAGCGCTCTGGAGAAACTATGGCTACACCTTC
v_call: TRBV2
j_call: TRBJ1-2
cdr3_length: 15
d_call: .
clone_size: .

cdr3_aa: CSVEDSGIQGYTF
cdr3_nt: TGCAGCGTTGAAGATTCCGGGATTCAGGGCTACACCTTC
v_call: TRBV29-1
j_call: TRBJ1-2
cdr3_length: 13
d_call: .
clone_size: .

cdr3_aa: CASSSGLADYNEQFF
cdr3_nt: TGTGCCAGCAGCTCCGGACTAGCGGACTACAATGAGCAGTTCTTC
v_call: TRBV7-8
j_call: TRBJ2-1
cdr3_length: 15
d_call: TRBD2
clone_size: .

cdr3_aa: CASSLMGQVNTEAFF
cdr3_nt: TGCGCCAGCAGCTTGATGGGACAGGTGAACACTGAAGCTTTCTTT
v_call: TRBV5-1
j_call: TRBJ1-1
cdr3_length: 15
d_call: TRBD1
clone_size: .

cdr3_aa: CASSLSRGVNTEAFF
cdr3_nt: TGTGCCAGCAGTTTATCGCGGGGAGTGAACACTGAAGCTTTCTTT
v_call: TRBV27
j_call: TRBJ1-1
cdr3_length: 15
d_call: .
clone_size: .

cdr3_aa: CASSGFRDRDSSPLHF
cdr3_nt: TGTGCCAGCAGCGGTTTCAGGGACAGGGATTCATCACCCCTCCACTTT
v_call: TRBV9
j_call: TRBJ1-6
cdr3_length: 16
d_call: TRBD1
clone_size: .

cdr3_aa: CASSRPPGVNEQFF
cdr3_nt: TGCGCCAGCAGCCGACCCCCGGGGGTTAATGAGCAGTTCTTC
v_call: TRBV4-1
j_call: TRBJ2-1
cdr3_length: 14
d_call: .
clone_size: .

cdr3_aa: CASSVSPRGSTDTQYF
cdr3_nt: TGTGCCAGCAGCGTAAGCCCCAGGGGGAGCACAGATACGCAGTATTTT
v_call: TRBV9
j_call: TRBJ2-3
cdr3_length: 16
d_call: TRBD1
clone_size: .

cdr3_aa: CASRAKLAGRTDTQYF
cdr3_nt: TGTGCCAGCAGAGCAAAACTAGCGGGGCGCACAGATACGCAGTATTTT
v_call: TRBV27
j_call: TRBJ2-3
cdr3_length: 16
d_call: TRBD2
clone_size: .

cdr3_aa: CASSLAGTGGHEQYF
cdr3_nt: TGTGCCAGCAGCTTAGCCGGGACAGGGGGCCACGAGCAGTACTTC
v_call: TRBV7-9
j_call: TRBJ2-7
cdr3_length: 15
d_call: TRBD1
clone_size: .

cdr3_aa: CATKREGFSEAFF
cdr3_nt: TGTGCCACCAAACGGGAGGGGTTTTCTGAAGCTTTCTTT
v_call: TRBV2
j_call: TRBJ1-1
cdr3_length: 13
d_call: .
clone_size: once

cdr3_aa: CASNDRGLANYGYTF
cdr3_nt: TGTGCCAGCAATGACAGGGGGCTGGCTAACTATGGCTACACCTTC
v_call: TRBV28
j_call: TRBJ1-2
cdr3_length: 15
d_call: TRBD1
clone_size: .

cdr3_aa: CSSSFLVSSYNEQFF
cdr3_nt: TGTTCCAGCAGCTTTCTAGTAAGCTCCTACAATGAGCAGTTCTTC
v_call: TRBV7-9
j_call: TRBJ2-1
cdr3_length: 15
d_call: .
clone_size: .

cdr3_aa: CASSLGGQIKTTNEKLFF
cdr3_nt: TGTGCCAGCAGCTTGGGTGGCCAGATAAAGACAACTAATGAAAAACTGTTTTTT
v_call: TRBV5-4
j_call: TRBJ1-4
cdr3_length: 18
d_call: .
clone_size: .

cdr3_aa: CAWSRDSSPLHF
cdr3_nt: TGTGCCTGGAGTCGGGACAGTTCACCCCTCCACTTT
v_call: TRBV30
j_call: TRBJ1-6
cdr3_length: 12
d_call: TRBD1
clone_size: .

cdr3_aa: CASSFGTGGSTDTQYF
cdr3_nt: TGTGCCAGCAGCTTCGGGACTGGGGGAAGCACAGATACGCAGTATTTT
v_call: TRBV5-6
j_call: TRBJ2-3
cdr3_length: 16
d_call: .
clone_size: .

cdr3_aa: CASSYFHGQGDGYTF
cdr3_nt: TGTGCCAGCAGTTACTTCCACGGACAGGGAGATGGCTACACCTTC
v_call: TRBV6-5
j_call: TRBJ1-2
cdr3_length: 15
d_call: TRBD1
clone_size: .

cdr3_aa: CASSMLTGSSYEQYF
cdr3_nt: TGTGCCAGTAGTATGTTAACAGGGAGCTCCTACGAGCAGTACTTC
v_call: TRBV19
j_call: TRBJ2-7
cdr3_length: 15
d_call: .
clone_size: once

cdr3_aa: CASSLTGSYEQYF
cdr3_nt: TGTGCCAGCAGTTTGACAGGTTCCTACGAGCAGTACTTC
v_call: TRBV28
j_call: TRBJ2-7
cdr3_length: 13
d_call: .
clone_size: .

cdr3_aa: CASSPVQETQYF
cdr3_nt: TGCGCCAGCAGCCCTGTACAAGAGACCCAGTACTTC
v_call: TRBV10-2
j_call: TRBJ2-5
cdr3_length: 12
d_call: .
clone_size: .

cdr3_aa: CASNPGGAVWHF
cdr3_nt: TGTGCCAGCAATCCTGGGGGGGCGGTCTGGCATTTT
v_call: TRBV6-1
j_call: TRBJ1-5
cdr3_length: 12
d_call: .
clone_size: few

cdr3_aa: CASSFTVEAFF
cdr3_nt: TGTGCCAGCAGCTTTACAGTTGAAGCTTTCTTT
v_call: TRBV5-8
j_call: TRBJ1-1
cdr3_length: 11
d_call: .
clone_size: .

cdr3_aa: CASSALPGQGNEQYF
cdr3_nt: TGTGCCAGCAGTGCACTACCGGGACAGGGCAACGAGCAGTACTTC
v_call: TRBV25-1
j_call: TRBJ2-7
cdr3_length: 15
d_call: TRBD1
clone_size: .

cdr3_aa: CASSPRGGRTYEQYF
cdr3_nt: TGTGCTAGCAGCCCCCGAGGAGGGAGAACCTACGAGCAGTACTTC
v_call: TRBV7-7
j_call: TRBJ2-7
cdr3_length: 15
d_call: .
clone_size: .

cdr3_aa: CASSPGRTNSDRGRRETQYF
cdr3_nt: TGTGCCAGCAGTCCAGGCAGAACCAACTCGGACAGGGGAAGAAGGGAGACCCAGTACTTC
v_call: TRBV28
j_call: TRBJ2-5
cdr3_length: 20
d_call: TRBD1
clone_size: .

cdr3_aa: CASSLRTSANTDTQYF
cdr3_nt: TGTGCCAGCAGCCTTCGGACTAGCGCTAACACAGATACGCAGTATTTT
v_call: TRBV7-2
j_call: TRBJ2-3
cdr3_length: 16
d_call: TRBD2
clone_size: .

cdr3_aa: CASSWGTGRSYEQYF
cdr3_nt: TGTGCCAGCAGTTGGGGGACAGGGCGCTCCTACGAGCAGTACTTC
v_call: TRBV27
j_call: TRBJ2-7
cdr3_length: 15
d_call: TRBD1
clone_size: .

cdr3_aa: CASSQRLGTGSYGYTF
cdr3_nt: TGCGCCAGCAGCCAACGCCTTGGTACAGGGTCCTATGGCTACACCTTC
v_call: TRBV4-3
j_call: TRBJ1-2
cdr3_length: 16
d_call: .
clone_size: .

cdr3_aa: CASSFGGADTQYF
cdr3_nt: TGTGCCAGCAGCTTTGGGGGCGCAGATACGCAGTATTTT
v_call: TRBV5-8
j_call: TRBJ2-3
cdr3_length: 13
d_call: .
clone_size: .

cdr3_aa: CASSLVMETPAQYF
cdr3_nt: TGTGCCAGCAGTTTAGTTATGGAGACCCCGGCGCAGTACTTC
v_call: TRBV28
j_call: TRBJ2-7
cdr3_length: 14
d_call: .
clone_size: .

cdr3_aa: CASSQGGGGLTDTQYF
cdr3_nt: TGTGCCAGCAGCCAGGGGGGTGGCGGGCTCACAGATACGCAGTATTTT
v_call: TRBV4-2
j_call: TRBJ2-3
cdr3_length: 16
d_call: .
clone_size: .

cdr3_aa: CASSEITGYLETQYF
cdr3_nt: TGTGCCAGCAGTGAAATAACAGGGTATTTGGAGACCCAGTACTTC
v_call: TRBV6-1
j_call: TRBJ2-5
cdr3_length: 15
d_call: .
clone_size: few

cdr3_aa: CAWSAGTSYEQYF
cdr3_nt: TGTGCCTGGAGTGCGGGTACCTCCTACGAGCAGTACTTC
v_call: TRBV30
j_call: TRBJ2-7
cdr3_length: 13
d_call: .
clone_size: .